These 8 T cell receptor beta chains were all obtained from the same sample, sequenced in a study of T-cell reconstitution after alpha-beta-depleted transplantation in children. Unique molecular identifiers were incorporated when the TCRbeta library was constructed. TCRdb independently ran MiXCR on the PCR reads; one entry per CDR3 protein. The data hold approximately 490,000 distinct CDR3 sequences, with around 13% observed a single time. Specimen: PBMCs from the stem cell graft donor, collected from the stem cell graft. These receptors all come from a human donor who donated a stem cell graft to a child with combined immunodeficiency.

V usage is TRBV20-1 and J usage is TRBJ1-3; no reliable D call. The CDR3 spans 11 residues. The V end was cut by 3 bases, the J end by 4 bases, with 4 bases between. Germline V gene sequence: CDR1 DFQATT, CDR2 SNEGSKA (reference sequence). The CDR3 DNA reads as TGCAGTGCTAGTGGGGGAAACACCATATATTTT. This translates into CSASGGNTIYF.

This chain joins TRBV27 and TRBJ2-3, with 8 bases that match TRBD2. The CDR3 is 16 amino acids. The germline gives CDR1 MNHEY, CDR2 SMNVEV (reference sequence). J lost 1 base, V lost 5 bases, and 8 bases had no gene match. The CDR3 is CASSPPGGSGTDTQYF. The CDR3 coding sequence is TGTGCCAGCAGTCCCCCGGGGGGGTCGGGCACAGATACGCAGTATTTT.

The CDR3 nucleotides are TGTGCCATACACAGCGCGAACACCGGGGAGCTGTTTTTT. Its translation is CAIHSANTGELFF. The rearrangement joins TRBV19 to TRBJ2-2; D is unclear. CDR1 and CDR2 from the germline V gene are LNHDA and SQIVND (reference sequence). V shed 10 bases and J shed 0 bases, with 9 bases lying between them. The CDR3 length is 13 residues.

This clonotype was counted a few times. The chain combines TRBV9 with TRBJ2-7; 10 nucleotides match TRBD1. With 0 bases clipped from V and 11 bases from J, the junction kept 5 bases outside the gene matches. The CDR3 has 13 amino acids. The germline gives CDR1 SGDLS, CDR2 YYNGEE. The CDR3 sequence: CASSVEGTGVEYF. For the CDR3, the DNA is TGTGCCAGCAGCGTAGAGGGGACAGGGGTGGAGTACTTC.

This clonotype was counted between two and nine times. This may be a read error, as it is one base from a much larger clone. V is TRBV6-1 and J is TRBJ2-6, with no clear D. This CDR3 has 11 residues. In germline, CDR1 is MNHNS, CDR2 SASEGT. Trimming cost V 7 bases and J 2 bases, with 0 bases left between them. This CDR3 is CASTGANVLTF. CDR3 bases: TGTGCCAGCACTGGGGCCAACGTCCTGACTTTC.

The J gene is TRBJ2-7, the V gene TRBV6-2 or TRBV6-3, with D uncertain. Trimming left V 6 bases short and J 3 bases short, with 9 bases between. This CDR3 is built from 12 residues. Germline V lookup: CDR1 MNHEY, CDR2 SVGEGT. The CDR3 loop reads CASSQLGYEQYF. The DNA of the CDR3 is TGTGCCAGCAGCCAATTAGGCTACGAGCAGTACTTC.

This clonotype was observed a few times. This chain joins TRBV29-1 and TRBJ2-7; perhaps TRBD2 as D (6 bases). V was clipped by 4 bases and J by 0 bases, with 13 bases between them. This CDR3 region has 14 residues. CDR1 is SQVTM, CDR2 ANQGSEA, per germline. CDR3: CSVGGDGGSYEQYF. The CDR3, as DNA: TGCAGCGTTGGCGGGGACGGCGGCTCCTACGAGCAGTACTTC.

This rearrangement joins TRBV29-1 to TRBJ2-7, with 8 bases matching TRBD2. The V gene's germline CDR1 is SQVTM and CDR2 ANQGSEA. J lost 4 bases, V lost 3 bases, and 17 bases had no gene match. The CDR3 is 17 amino acids. CDR3 region: CSVEGLAGHQTGYEQYF. The CDR3 bases are TGCAGCGTTGAGGGGCTAGCGGGTCACCAGACCGGATACGAGCAGTACTTC.